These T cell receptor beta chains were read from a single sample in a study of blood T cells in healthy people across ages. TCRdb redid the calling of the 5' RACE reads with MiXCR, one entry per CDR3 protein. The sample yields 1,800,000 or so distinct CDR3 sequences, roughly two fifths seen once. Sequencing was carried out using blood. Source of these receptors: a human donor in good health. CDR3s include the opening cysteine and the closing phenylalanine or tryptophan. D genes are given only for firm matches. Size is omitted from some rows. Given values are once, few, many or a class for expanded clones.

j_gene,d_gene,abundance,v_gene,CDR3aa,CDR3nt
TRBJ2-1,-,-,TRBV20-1,CSARDMTGRSYNEQFF,TGCAGTGCTAGAGATATGACAGGCAGGTCCTACAATGAGCAGTTCTTC
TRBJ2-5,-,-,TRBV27,CASSLTPTGTPRETQYF,TGTGCCAGCAGTTTAACACCTACCGGGACACCACGGGAGACCCAGTACTTC
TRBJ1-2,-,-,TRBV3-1,CASSLGSNVGYTF,TGTGCCAGCAGCTTGGGGTCCAATGTGGGCTACACCTTC
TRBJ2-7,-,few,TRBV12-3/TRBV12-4,CASSLAQGFDEQYF,TGTGCCAGCAGTCTCGCCCAGGGGTTCGACGAGCAGTACTTC
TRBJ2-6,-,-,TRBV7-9,CASSPGDIPSGANVLTF,TGTGCCAGCAGCCCCGGGGACATCCCCTCTGGGGCCAACGTCCTGACTTTC
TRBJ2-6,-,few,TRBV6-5,CASSLRGSSSGANVLTF,TGTGCCAGCAGTTTACGGGGCTCTAGCTCTGGGGCCAACGTCCTGACTTTC
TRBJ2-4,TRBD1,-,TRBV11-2,CASSLGGGALNIQYF,TGTGCCAGCAGCTTAGGAGGGGGCGCATTGAACATTCAGTACTTC
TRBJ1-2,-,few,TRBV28,CAIPTGWDGYTF,TGTGCCATCCCAACAGGGTGGGATGGCTACACCTTC
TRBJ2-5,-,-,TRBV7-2,CASSRTTGTPGWETQYF,TGTGCCAGCAGCCGAACCACCGGGACACCTGGTTGGGAGACCCAGTACTTC
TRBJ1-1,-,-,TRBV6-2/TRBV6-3,CASRGGHEYLGTEAFF,TGTGCCAGCAGAGGCGGACACGAATATTTAGGCACTGAAGCTTTCTTT
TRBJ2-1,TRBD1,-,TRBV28,CASHYDRDENEQFF,TGTGCCAGTCACTACGACAGGGACGAGAATGAGCAGTTCTTC
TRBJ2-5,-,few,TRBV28,CASSFPSRETQYF,TGTGCCAGCAGTTTTCCTAGCCGAGAGACCCAGTACTTC
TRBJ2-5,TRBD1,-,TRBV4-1,CASSQTGTVGTQYF,TGCGCCAGCAGCCAAACCGGGACAGTGGGGACCCAGTACTTC
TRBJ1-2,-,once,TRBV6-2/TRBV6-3,CANSWSYGYTF,TGTGCCAACAGCTGGAGCTATGGCTACACCTTC
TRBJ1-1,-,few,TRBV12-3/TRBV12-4,CASSLRGGRTEAFF,TGTGCCAGCAGTTTAAGGGGAGGGAGAACTGAAGCTTTCTTT
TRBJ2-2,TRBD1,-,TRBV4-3,CASSQNRDRGRELFF,TGCGCCAGCAGCCAGAACAGGGACAGGGGGCGGGAGCTGTTTTTT
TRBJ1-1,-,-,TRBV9,CASSESPGTAEAFF,TGTGCCAGCAGCGAGTCCCCCGGAACGGCTGAAGCTTTCTTT
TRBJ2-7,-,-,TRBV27,CASSWADSYEQYF,TGTGCCAGCAGTTGGGCCGACTCCTACGAGCAGTACTTC
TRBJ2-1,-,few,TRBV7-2,CASSKSYNEQFF,TGTGCCAGCAGCAAATCCTACAATGAGCAGTTCTTC
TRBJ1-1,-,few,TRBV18,CASSPSNTEAFF,TGTGCCAGCTCACCATCGAACACTGAAGCTTTCTTT
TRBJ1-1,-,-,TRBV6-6,CATILQAHEAFF,TGTGCCACAATACTTCAGGCGCATGAAGCTTTCTTT
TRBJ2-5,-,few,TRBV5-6,CASKGGYQETQYF,TGTGCCAGCAAAGGGGGATACCAAGAGACCCAGTACTTC
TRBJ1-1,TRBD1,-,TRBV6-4,CASSDSTGTEAFF,TGTGCCAGCAGTGACTCGACAGGGACTGAAGCTTTCTTT
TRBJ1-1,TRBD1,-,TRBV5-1,CASSLEGQGFEAFF,TGCGCCAGCAGCTTGGAGGGACAGGGATTTGAAGCTTTCTTT
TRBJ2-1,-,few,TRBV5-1,CASSPLSEGEQFF,TGCGCCAGCAGCCCGTTGTCCGAGGGGGAGCAGTTCTTC
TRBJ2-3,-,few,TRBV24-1,CATSDSKWATSTDTQYF,TGTGCCACCAGTGATTCCAAATGGGCCACGAGCACAGATACGCAGTATTTT
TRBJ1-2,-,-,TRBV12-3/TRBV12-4,CASSYRADYGYTF,TGTGCCAGCAGCTACAGGGCTGACTATGGCTACACCTTC
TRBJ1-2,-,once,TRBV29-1,CSVDDPTIFYGYTF,TGCAGCGTTGACGACCCCACGATTTTCTATGGCTACACCTTC
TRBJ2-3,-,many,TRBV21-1,CASTPSPVTDTQYF,TGTGCCAGCACCCCGAGCCCAGTGACGGATACGCAGTATTTT
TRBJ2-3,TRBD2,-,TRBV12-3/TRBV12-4,CASSFTSGVRYF,TGTGCCAGCAGTTTTACTAGCGGGGTCCGGTATTTT
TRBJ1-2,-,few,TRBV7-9,CASSGRTEYYGYTF,TGTGCCAGCAGCGGCCGGACAGAGTACTATGGCTACACCTTC
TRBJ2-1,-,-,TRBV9,CASSVDGGVYNEQFF,TGTGCCAGCAGCGTAGACGGGGGTGTGTACAATGAGCAGTTCTTC
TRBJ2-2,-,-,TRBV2,CASSEENYRNIGELFF,TGTGCCAGCAGTGAAGAGAACTATCGGAACATCGGGGAGCTGTTTTTT
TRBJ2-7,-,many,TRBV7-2,CASSLVGGYEQYF,TGTGCCAGCAGCTTAGTCGGCGGCTACGAGCAGTACTTC
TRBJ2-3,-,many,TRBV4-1,CASSRPGWTSTDTQYF,TGCGCCAGCAGCCGTCCAGGGTGGACTAGCACAGATACGCAGTATTTT
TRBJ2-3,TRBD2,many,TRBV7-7,CASSLNGGARGDTQYF,TGTGCCAGCAGCTTAAACGGGGGGGCCCGGGGAGATACGCAGTATTTT
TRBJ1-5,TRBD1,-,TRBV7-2,CASSPGQGRVQPQHF,TGTGCCAGCAGCCCCGGACAGGGTAGGGTTCAGCCCCAGCATTTT
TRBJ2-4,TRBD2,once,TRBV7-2,CASSLGLGLAGGLAKNIQYF,TGTGCCAGCAGCTTAGGTCTGGGACTAGCGGGGGGCCTAGCCAAAAACATTCAGTACTTC